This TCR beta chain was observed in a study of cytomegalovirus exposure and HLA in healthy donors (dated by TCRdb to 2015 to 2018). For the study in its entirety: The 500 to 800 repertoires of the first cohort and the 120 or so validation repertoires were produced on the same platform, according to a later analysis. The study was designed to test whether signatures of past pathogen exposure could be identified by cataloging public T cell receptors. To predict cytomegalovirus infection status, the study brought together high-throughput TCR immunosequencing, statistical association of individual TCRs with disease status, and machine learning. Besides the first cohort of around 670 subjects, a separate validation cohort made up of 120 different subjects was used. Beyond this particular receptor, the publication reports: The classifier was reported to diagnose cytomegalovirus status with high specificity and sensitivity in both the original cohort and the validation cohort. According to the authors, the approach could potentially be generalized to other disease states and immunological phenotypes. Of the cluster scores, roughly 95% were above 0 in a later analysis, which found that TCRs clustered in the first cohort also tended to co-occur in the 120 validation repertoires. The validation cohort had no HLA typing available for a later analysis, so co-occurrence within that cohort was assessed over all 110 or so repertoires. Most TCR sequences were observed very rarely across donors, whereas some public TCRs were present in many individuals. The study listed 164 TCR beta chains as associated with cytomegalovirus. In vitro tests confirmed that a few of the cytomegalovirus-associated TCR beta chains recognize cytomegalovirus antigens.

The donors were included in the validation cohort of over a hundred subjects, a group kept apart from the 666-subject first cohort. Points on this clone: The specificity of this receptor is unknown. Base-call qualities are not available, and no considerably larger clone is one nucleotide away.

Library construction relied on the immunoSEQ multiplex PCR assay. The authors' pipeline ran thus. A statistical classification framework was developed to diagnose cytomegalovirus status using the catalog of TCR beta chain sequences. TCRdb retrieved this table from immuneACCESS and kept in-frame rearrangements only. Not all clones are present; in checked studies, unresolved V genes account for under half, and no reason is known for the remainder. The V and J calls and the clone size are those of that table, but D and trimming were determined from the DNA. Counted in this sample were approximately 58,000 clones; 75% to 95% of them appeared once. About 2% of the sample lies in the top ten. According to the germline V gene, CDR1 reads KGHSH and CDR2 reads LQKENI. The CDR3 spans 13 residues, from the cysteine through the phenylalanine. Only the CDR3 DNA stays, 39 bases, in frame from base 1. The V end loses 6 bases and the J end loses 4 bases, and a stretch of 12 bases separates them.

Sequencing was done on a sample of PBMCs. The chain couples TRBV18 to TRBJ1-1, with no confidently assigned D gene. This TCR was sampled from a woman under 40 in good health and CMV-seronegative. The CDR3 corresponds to CASSDPEATEAFF. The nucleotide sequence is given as TGTGCCAGCTCGGATCCGGAGGCCACTGAAGCTTTCTTT.